This T cell receptor (beta chain) was observed in a study of blood T cell repertoires in COVID-19. As for the study in general: From T cells, B-cell-depleted T cells, or PBMCs came the material, which was cDNA or gDNA.

Assay used: immunoSEQ multiplex PCR; TCRdb lists only in-frame clones, some missing. This sample carries approximately 190,000 clones, roughly four fifths of them seen once, and the ten largest clones take about 5%. V was clipped by 6 bases and J by 8 bases; unmatched bases: 8. The CDR3 runs to 13 residues. Germline CDR1 reads SGHRS; CDR2 reads YFSETQ. Sequencing was performed on peripheral blood. This clonotype was sampled from a woman aged 30 to 39 with acute or convalescent COVID-19. The chain uses TRBV5-1 and TRBJ2-1, with TRBD2 matching 7 bases. CDR3 amino acids: CASIRDYGHEQFF. The CDR3 nucleotides read TGCGCCAGCATAAGGGACTATGGACATGAGCAGTTCTTC.